The entry below describes one T cell receptor (beta chain). The antigen it recognizes is unknown. Base qualities were left out, and no much larger clone turns up one base away. The cohort comprised fewer than 700 healthy bone marrow donors. At the time of sampling, all cohort members were nominally healthy, though unrecorded immune exposures were likely present. The donor was CMV seropositive and belonged to the group of 250 to 350 seropositive cohort members. A peripheral blood sample was collected from each donor, and TCR beta sequencing was performed on peripheral blood mononuclear cells. Genomic DNA was extracted from the blood cell samples with the Qiagen DNeasy Blood Extraction Kit. The germline V gene (reference sequence) gives CDR1 as SEHNR and CDR2 as FQNEAQ. Compared with germline, V lacks 5 bases and J lacks 0 bases; bases without a gene match: 2. The CDR3 spans 15 residues, from the cysteine through the phenylalanine. Only the CDR3 part of the read is kept: 45 bases, read in frame from the first base.

These data come from a study of cytomegalovirus exposure and HLA in healthy donors (dated by TCRdb to 2016 to 2017). Study-wide context: An earlier analysis of 587 of the donors reported approximately 300 Gb of sequence data and 95 million to 140 million unique TCR beta sequences obtained from about 179 million T cells. Among a few hundred genotyped donors of the cohort, an average of around 240,000 unique TCR beta nucleotide sequences were sequenced per donor, 15% to 20% of them non-productive. High-throughput TCR immunosequencing, statistical association of individual TCRs with disease status, and machine learning were combined to predict cytomegalovirus infection status. The later analysis used no new phenotypic data to find candidate immune exposures, relying instead on TCR beta sequences and their occurrence across donors. HLA typing covered class I and class II loci at four-digit resolution. The study profiled the T cell repertoires of hundreds of subjects by immunosequencing and related them to cytomegalovirus serostatus. All discovery cohort repertoires had been generated on a single sequencing platform. A later analysis re-analyzed previously published TCR beta repertoires from roughly 600 donors and added high-resolution HLA genotyping to study TCR occurrence patterns. The study aimed to test whether cataloging public T cell receptors could reveal signatures of past pathogen exposure. Of the 398 genotyped donors, 65% to 90% fell in the genetic ancestry cluster associated with self-reported Caucasian donors. Along with the roughly 700-subject first cohort, a separate validation cohort of about 110 different subjects was used. An earlier analysis of 587 of the donors applied high-throughput TCR beta sequencing to assess whether each TCR beta V gene segment acted as functional or pseudogenic. The number of donors typed differed by locus, with 629-630 for A, B, C, DRB1 and DQB1, around 500 for DQA1, 600 to 610 for DPA1, and 400 to 490 for DPB1. Four to six DR-DQ haplotypes were handled as single units for association and clustering, since linkage in the cohort was strong. A later genetic analysis used genome-wide SNP genotypes for 398 of the 666 donors, treating that subset as a discovery cohort. Approximately 310 gigabases of sequencing data and around 87 million unique TCR sequences were included in an early release covering about 700 HLA-typed donors. Donor age, sex, ethnicity and CMV serostatus were compiled alongside the repertoire data.

The library was built by means of the immunoSEQ multiplex PCR assay. A mixture of 60 forward primers for TCR Vbeta segments and 13 reverse primers for TCR Jbeta segments was used in the multiplex PCR. The CDR3 region of rearranged TCR beta genes was amplified from genomic DNA with a multiplex PCR assay. The Illumina HiSeq System was used to sequence the amplified TCR beta libraries as 87-base-pair reads. On the study's bioinformatics: A later analysis tallied some 79 million unique TCR beta chains across the 550 to 850 repertoires, and approximately 9.9 million of those chains were shared by two or more donors. To remove PCR and sequencing errors, raw reads were error-corrected and collapsed into unique sequences using a nearest-neighbor algorithm that merged closely related sequences. CDR3 sequences were aligned to IMGT reference sequences to assign V, D and J gene segments. For a sequence to be retained, a match of at least six nucleotides to both a V gene segment and a J gene segment was required. A rearrangement counted as productive if the CDR3 had no stop codons and remained in frame with V and J, and every other rearrangement counted as non-productive. Following IMGT convention, CDR3 was defined as the stretch from the second conserved V-encoded cysteine to the conserved J-encoded phenylalanine. In an earlier analysis of around 600 of the donors, sequences lacking an unambiguous match to a single V gene segment were excluded. An earlier analysis of under 750 of the donors called V segments functional above 56.7% productive rearrangements and segregating when the between-donor standard deviation exceeded 5%. A statistical classification framework was built for diagnosing cytomegalovirus status from the catalog of TCR beta chain sequences. V and J gene assignment, in a later analysis, came from comparing TCR nucleotide sequences with IMGT/GENE-DB human TR gene sequences. In a later analysis, CDR3 sequences and most-parsimonious VDJ recombination scenarios were assigned using the TCRdist pipeline. A later analysis defined each TCR beta chain by its CDR3 amino acid sequence plus V-gene family, and excluded reads lacking a unique V-gene family. In a later analysis, fewer than 650 highly shared, low-generation-probability nucleotide sequences were removed to address suspected cross-contamination and a sequencing artifact. For each public chain, a later analysis derived a clonal expansion index from normalized ranks of inferred template counts within each repertoire. In a later analysis, generation probabilities were computed using a VDJ recombination model fitted to out-of-frame rearrangements, and the results were checked against IGoR. A later analysis scored TCR-TCR, TCR-HLA and TCR-CMV co-occurrence with hypergeometric tests, applying a repertoire-size bias correction to TCR pairs. In a later analysis, false discovery rates were estimated by permuting HLA or CMV assignments 20 times. In a later analysis, co-occurring TCRs were grouped using DBSCAN, with TCRdist sequence similarity added in when clustering inside HLA-allele-positive subsets. Repertoires with fewer than 30,000 or more than 120,000 public chains were left out of co-occurrence clustering, as were a handful of repertoires with anomalous nucleotide sharing. TCRdb carries this immuneACCESS record with in-frame sequences only. Its versions omit some clonotypes, under half of them owing to an unresolved V gene in the studies checked, with the rest unexplained. That table is the source of V, J and clone size, and D and trimming were worked out from the DNA. A total of 150,000 to 200,000 clones appear in this sample, over 70% of them only once. The ten largest clonotypes hold about 2% of the sample.

The full study reports these points: A later genetic analysis associated a missense DCLRE1C variant with V-gene and J-gene trimming of TCR beta chains, and an independent cohort replicated the association. Compared with equally common non-associated chains, HLA-associated TCR beta chains in a later analysis were more clonally expanded and had lower generation probabilities. Because some donors lacked HLA typing at each locus, the association tests relied only on the typed subset. Some IMGT-functional V segments, including TRBV6-2 and TRBV6-3, could not be told apart with the 87-base-pair reads, so those segments were excluded. A further reported finding was that TCR beta sequences accurately predicted the HLA-A and HLA-B alleles for most subjects in the first cohort. Around 16 rarely observed V segments, including chromosome 9 orphons, were excluded from the earlier analysis of about 600 of the donors because counts were too low. CMV serostatus was the only immune exposure information available for the cohort. An earlier analysis of around 500 of the donors showed that most TCR beta V segments appeared in productive rearrangements either about 87% or about 30% of the time, which broadly matched IMGT annotations. Assigning TCR associations to individual alleles was difficult when HLA alleles, especially DR and DQ, strongly co-occurred. Roughly uniform sequencing depth across donors was assumed in presence/absence analyses, although this assumption may not hold. According to a later genetic analysis, donors in an Asian-associated ancestry cluster had fewer N-insertions in productive TCRs than the roughly 700-donor mean. A later analysis found that TCR association rates varied across HLA loci, with DRB1 alleles showing the most associated TCRs and HLA-C alleles the fewest. A few of the identified cytomegalovirus-associated TCR beta chains were confirmed in vitro to be specific for cytomegalovirus antigens. In both the original and validation cohorts, the classifier was reported to diagnose cytomegalovirus status with high specificity and sensitivity. A later analysis associated about 16,000 TCR beta sequences with specific HLA alleles at a false discovery rate of 0.05. Linkage disequilibrium might explain the correlated functional status among segregating V segments, but an unknown experimental factor could not be excluded. The cohort was sequenced for TCR beta chains only, and without alpha or paired-chain data the features that could be detected were limited. The study gave a list of some 150 TCR beta chains associated with cytomegalovirus. It was suggested by the authors that the approach could potentially be generalized to other disease states and immunological phenotypes. A cluster of highly shared sequence variants was judged likely to represent a technical artifact of the sequencing pipeline. A later analysis found that most CMV-associated TCR beta chains appeared HLA-restricted, with HLA associations seemingly driven largely by CMV exposure. A later analysis reported that several top co-occurrence clusters appeared linked to parvovirus B19, influenza, CMV and Epstein-Barr virus. Most TCR sequences were seen in very few donors, while some public TCRs were found in many individuals.

The source of this sequence is a young woman in good health and CMV-seropositive. Sequenced: PBMCs. The chain uses TRBV7-9 and TRBJ1-5; TRBD1 aligns with 9 central bases. The CDR3 corresponds to CASSRTGASNQPQHF. The base sequence is TGTGCCAGCAGCAGGACAGGGGCTAGCAATCAGCCCCAGCATTTT. Joined to the reference TRBV7-9 and TRBJ1-5 proteins, this CDR3 gives the full variable domain: DTGVSQNPRHKITKRGQNVTFRCDPISEHNRLYWYRQTLGQGPEFLTYFQNEAQLEKSRLLSDRFSAERPKGSFSTLEIQRTEQGDSAMYLCASSRTGASNQPQHFGDGTRLSIL.